The 14 T cell receptor beta chains below all came from one sample that was sequenced in a study of T cells in pancreatic ductal adenocarcinoma. The selected patients with pancreatic ductal adenocarcinoma had surgery but no neoadjuvant therapy. Profiled with immunoSEQ multiplex PCR; TCRdb holds only in-frame clones, not every one. The sample carries roughly 5,400 clones, approximately 91% recorded once. What was sequenced was pancreatic tumor tissue. These receptors all stem from a human donor with pancreatic ductal adenocarcinoma.

V and J are TRBV27 and TRBJ1-6; the D is unclear. The CDR3 is made up of 15 amino acids. Germline V gene sequence: CDR1 MNHEY, CDR2 SMNVEV (reference sequence). V lost 3 bases to trimming and J lost 3 bases, with 9 bases between them. As DNA, the CDR3 is TGTGCCAGCAGTTTTACCAGTTTCTATAATTCACCCCTCCACTTT. It encodes CASSFTSFYNSPLHF.

There are a few counts of this clone. The chain recombines TRBV27 with TRBJ2-7; 8 nucleotides match TRBD1. Germline values: CDR1 MNHEY, CDR2 SMNVEV (reference sequence). The CDR3 is 15 amino acids. V lost 7 bases and J lost 4; bases outside the gene matches: 12. In nucleotides, the CDR3 is TGTGCCAGCAACTCCCGGACAGGGTCAACTTACGAGCAGTACTTC. The encoded protein is CASNSRTGSTYEQYF.

V gene TRBV28 combines with J gene TRBJ2-7; D gene ambiguous. V lost 2 bases and J lost 9, with 11 bases in between. Germline CDR1 and CDR2: MDHEN and SYDVKM. This CDR3 region has 12 residues. The CDR3 DNA reads TGTGCCAGCAGTTTAAAGGTTCGAGGGCAGTACTTC. Translating gives CASSLKVRGQYF.

The genes are TRBV21-1 and TRBJ2-7; TRBD1, the D gene given by the table, was not confirmed from the DNA. TRBV21-1 counts as a pseudogene. This CDR3 contains 13 residues. The CDR3 coding sequence is TGTGCCAGCAGCAATGACAGGGGCTACGAGCAGTACTTC. It translates to CASSNDRGYEQYF.

This chain links TRBV11-3 with TRBJ2-1; D is ambiguous. Germline values: CDR1 SGHNT, CDR2 YENEEA. This CDR3 is 15 amino acids long. The V end was cut by 0 bases, the J end by 0 bases, with 6 bases between. CDR3 DNA: TGTGCCAGCAGCTTAGACCCGAACTCCTACAATGAGCAGTTCTTC. This translates into CASSLDPNSYNEQFF.

V usage is TRBV20-1 and J usage is TRBJ2-1, with no clear D. The V end was cut by 6 bases, the J end by 8 bases, with 11 bases between. This CDR3 contains 11 residues. The germline V gene has CDR1 DFQATT and CDR2 SNEGSKA (reference sequence). CDR3 DNA sequence: TGCAGTGCCCCCGGTGTCGATGAGCAGTTCTTC. This codes for CSAPGVDEQFF.

The chain carries TRBV6-5 and TRBJ1-5; weak D call: TRBD1 (5 bases). Germline V CDR1 and CDR2: MNHEY, SVGAGI. Trimming shortened V by 6 bases and J by 0 bases, and 12 bases separated the two germline ends. CDR3 length: 15 residues. CDR3 loop: CASRLREYSNQPQHF. CDR3 nucleotides: TGTGCCAGCAGACTCAGGGAGTATAGCAATCAGCCCCAGCATTTT.

This chain uses TRBV19 with TRBJ1-5; D possibly corresponds to TRBD1 (6 bases). V lost 3 bases and J 3 bases, leaving 12 bases between the germline ends. From germline, CDR1 is LNHDA and CDR2 SQIVND (reference sequence). The CDR3 length is 15 residues. The CDR3 sequence: CASSIAGGPNQPQHF. Written as DNA, the CDR3 is TGTGCCAGTAGTATTGCCGGGGGCCCCAATCAGCCCCAGCATTTT.

The V gene is TRBV7-2, the J gene TRBJ1-5, with a tentative D call TRBD1 (6 bases). V was cut by 5 bases and J by 5 bases, with 13 bases left in between. Looked up from germline, CDR1 is SGHTA and CDR2 is FQGNSA. The CDR3 spans 14 residues. CDR3 sequence: CASSEQGGHQPQHF. DNA of the CDR3: TGTGCCAGCAGCGAACAGGGAGGGCATCAGCCCCAGCATTTT.

V is TRBV10-2 and J is TRBJ1-2; D call uncertain. The V and J ends lost 0 bases and 0 bases respectively, with 8 bases between them. Germline lookup yields CDR1 WSHSY and CDR2 SAAADI. The CDR3 runs 15 residues. The CDR3 bases are TGCGCCAGCAGTGAGTCGGCCAAAGCTAACTATGGCTACACCTTC. Its protein product is CASSESAKANYGYTF.

The chain uses TRBV29-1 and TRBJ1-1; tentatively, D is TRBD1 (5 bases). The CDR3 sequence is 15 residues long. V dropped 8 bases and J dropped 10 bases, with 29 bases sitting between them. CDR1 and CDR2 from the germline V gene are SQVTM and ANQGSEA. CDR3: CSCFERDQPETGAFF. The CDR3 DNA sequence: TGCAGCTGCTTCGAACGGGACCAGCCCGAAACCGGAGCTTTCTTT.

This clone was observed a single time. The chain joins TRBV5-1 to TRBJ2-3; D uncertain. Germline V CDR1 and CDR2: SGHRS, YFSETQ. V lost 6 bases, J lost 2 bases, and 13 bases lay in between. The CDR3 spans 14 residues. This CDR3 is CASNSGGYTDTQYF. CDR3 coding DNA: TGCGCCAGCAATTCGGGCGGCTACACAGATACGCAGTATTTT.

This clone was seen more than once but under ten times. The chain recombines TRBV2 with TRBJ2-6; 10 nucleotides align to TRBD1. Per germline, CDR1 SNHLY and CDR2 FYNNEI. V trimming: 6 bases; J trimming: 2 bases; junction bases outside the gene matches: 7. The CDR3 runs to 17 residues. The CDR3 protein is CASRPGQGVPGANVLTF. The CDR3, as DNA: TGTGCCAGCAGACCAGGACAGGGGGTTCCTGGGGCCAACGTCCTGACTTTC.

This chain joins TRBV6-6 and TRBJ2-1; D might be TRBD2 (6 bases). CDR3 size: 14 residues. The germline V and J ends were trimmed by 5 bases and 9 bases, with 17 bases remaining between them. CDR1 is MNHNY and CDR2 is SVGAGI in the germline V gene (reference sequence). In DNA, the CDR3 is TGTGCCAGCAGTCCGGGAGTAGGACGGGCTGAGCAGTTCTTC. It encodes CASSPGVGRAEQFF.